The TCR beta chain described here comes from a study of tumor-infiltrating lymphocytes in primary liver carcinoma. As regards this clonotype: This may be a read error: a much more frequent sequence differs by one nucleotide.

Alongside blood RNA obtained from unsorted whole blood, germline DNA was also extracted. Total RNA amounting to roughly 450 ng was the source from which TCR beta cDNA was made with a constant-region primer. TCR beta libraries came from three nested multiplex PCR rounds using slightly modified ARM-PCR. A C-beta reverse primer and TRBV1-TRBV30 forward primers served in each of the first two PCR rounds, at about 10 cycles apiece. Via MiXCR, TCRdb re-called the multiplex PCR reads, giving one row per CDR3 protein. The repertoire holds fewer than 350,000 distinct CDR3 sequences, 60% to 80% seen once, with 9% to 10% in the top ten. Germline V gene lookup returns CDR1 MNHNS and CDR2 SASEGT. This CDR3 contains 14 residues. V lost 8 bases to trimming and J lost 0 bases, with 12 bases between them.

Sequenced: peripheral blood. This TCR was sampled from a man between 35 and 55 years old with primary liver carcinoma and hepatitis B virus infection. This chain links TRBV6-1 with TRBJ2-3, with D possibly matching TRBD2 (6 bases). CDR3 loop: CASVTRPSTDTQYF. CDR3 sequence (DNA): TGTGCCAGCGTGACTAGACCTAGCACAGATACGCAGTATTTT.